Here is one T cell receptor beta chain with its context. Its specific antigen is unknown. Qualities for individual bases were not recorded, and no much larger clone is one base off. This specimen comes from a study of response to subunit inactivated influenza vaccine (dated by TCRdb to 2016 to 2018). Study-level background: Deep quantitative profiling of the T cell receptor repertoire was used in the study to follow responses to a trivalent subunit inactivated influenza vaccine.

What the authors observed across the whole study: According to the authors, only a limited number of new T cells may be recruited by each seasonal influenza vaccination.

The library was built by means of RT-PCR. Sequenced on an Illumina HiSeq 2500. TCRdb cleaned the public reads at Q25 with fastp, built clones with MiXCR and kept in-frame beta chains. For every CDR3 protein sequence, its rows merge into one entry that carries the most common genes and DNA. This sample is represented by roughly 790,000 distinct CDR3 sequences; 21% of them were singletons. More than 8.5% of the sample is taken by the ten largest. According to the germline V gene (reference sequence), CDR1 reads LNHNV and CDR2 reads YYDKDF. Including the terminal cysteine and phenylalanine, the CDR3 comprises 15 residues. Only the CDR3 DNA is retained, 45 bases long and in frame from the first base. V sheds 5 bases and J sheds 8 bases, leaving 18 bases between their ends.

The clonotype comes from a man aged 45-60 years who received an inactivated influenza vaccine. Donor details come from another sample of the same person, matched by shared clones. The specimen was PBMCs from blood, collected about 5 days after vaccination. The rearranged segments are TRBV15 and TRBJ1-4, with a weak D call of TRBD1 (6 bases match). The base sequence is TGTGCCACCAGCGGTACAGCCCAGGGGATGGAAAAACTGTTTTTT. The translation is CATSGTAQGMEKLFF.